One and the same sample provided the 24 T cell receptor beta chains below, sequenced in a study of CD8 T cells in ankylosing spondylitis. One entry per CDR3 protein, called by TCRdb with MiXCR from the 5' RACE reads. The data contain roughly 230,000 distinct CDR3 sequences, more than 15% of them singletons. The material sequenced was blood, either unsorted or a sorted T cell fraction (not recorded which). These receptor sequences come from a male donor with ankylosing spondylitis or in good health (not recorded which).

This clonotype showed up just a few times. This rearrangement joins TRBV7-6 to TRBJ2-7; TRBD1 matches 8 bases. The CDR3 runs 15 residues. J gave up 0 bases and V 5 bases, and 6 bases lay outside the gene matches. The V gene's germline CDR1 is SGHVS and CDR2 FNYEAQ. CDR3 bases: TGTGCCAGCAGCGATGGACAGGGCCCCTCCTACGAGCAGTACTTC. It is translated as CASSDGQGPSYEQYF.

The rearrangement links TRBV3-1 to TRBJ2-3; D is unclear. This CDR3 spans 18 amino acids. V lost 3 bases and J 2 bases, leaving 21 bases between the germline ends. Germline-derived CDR1 and CDR2 are LGHDT and YNNKEL (reference sequence). CDR3 sequence reads: CASSQAMGHGTHTDTQYF. As DNA, the CDR3 is TGTGCCAGCAGCCAGGCGATGGGTCACGGCACTCACACAGATACGCAGTATTTT.

This rearrangement joins TRBV15 to TRBJ1-5; D is perhaps TRBD1 (5 bases). Trimming removed 8 bases at V and 0 bases at J, with 14 bases between. Per germline, CDR1 LNHNV and CDR2 YYDKDF (reference sequence). This CDR3 comprises 15 residues. The CDR3 bases are TGTGCCACCGGGAATCAGGGATATAGCAATCAGCCCCAGCATTTT. Translated, it gives CATGNQGYSNQPQHF.

The sample holds a few counts of this clonotype. This chain uses TRBV18 with TRBJ1-1; tentatively, D is TRBD1 (5 bases). Trimming left V 1 base short and J 4 bases short, with 10 bases between. CDR1 is KGHSH, CDR2 LQKENI, per germline. CDR3 size: 14 residues. The CDR3, as DNA: TGTGCCAGCTCACCACTAGACAGCCTCACTGAAGCTTTCTTT. This gives the protein CASSPLDSLTEAFF.

The chain has TRBV18 and TRBJ2-1; D is unresolved. Trimming removed 3 bases at V and 9 bases at J, with 12 bases between. Germline V gives CDR1 KGHSH, CDR2 LQKENI. The CDR3 has 13 residues. CDR3 sequence (DNA): TGTGCCAGCTCACCGACCGAGACGCGTGAGCAGTTCTTC. This encodes CASSPTETREQFF.

This clonotype showed up many times. The gene calls are TRBV7-2 and TRBJ2-1, with TRBD2 matching 11 bases. J was trimmed by 5 bases and V by 4 bases; bases with no gene match: 1. Germline CDR1 SGHTA, CDR2 FQGNSA. CDR3 length: 14 amino acids. As DNA, the CDR3 is TGTGCCAGCAGCTCGACTAGCGGGAACAATGAGCAGTTCTTC. Its translation is CASSSTSGNNEQFF.

This clonotype has a count of ten or more. The chain combines TRBV20-1 with TRBJ2-7; TRBD2 aligns across 11 bases. From germline, CDR1 is DFQATT and CDR2 SNEGSKA (reference sequence). The trim removed 2 bases at V and 4 bases at J, leaving 4 bases unmatched. The CDR3 spans 14 residues. Here the CDR3 DNA reads TGCAGTGCTAGAACGGGACTAGCGGATTACGAGCAGTACTTC. This gives the protein CSARTGLADYEQYF.

This clonotype was seen only a few times. The chain is built from TRBV10-3 and TRBJ1-1; D perhaps matches TRBD1 (6 bases). The CDR3 totals 15 residues. Germline lookup yields CDR1 ENHRY and CDR2 SYGVKD. The V and J ends lost 1 base and 4 bases respectively, with 13 bases between them. The CDR3 reads CAISEFQGGITEAFF. CDR3 coding DNA: TGTGCCATCAGTGAGTTCCAAGGGGGTATCACTGAAGCTTTCTTT.

This clonotype has more than one count but fewer than ten. The V and J genes are TRBV7-9 and TRBJ2-1; the D gene is possibly TRBD1 (5 bases). V was cut by 5 bases and J by 12 bases, with 14 bases left in between. Germline V gives CDR1 SEHNR, CDR2 FQNEAQ (reference sequence). There are 12 residues in the CDR3. In DNA form, the CDR3 reads TGTGCCAGCAGCAATAGGGGATGGGCGCAGTTCTTC. This sequence encodes CASSNRGWAQFF.

This sequence joins TRBV20-1 and TRBJ2-5; the D call may be TRBD1 or TRBD2 (6 bases each). CDR3 length: 15 residues. V was clipped by 0 bases and J by 3 bases, with 14 bases between them. CDR1 and CDR2 (germline): DFQATT, SNEGSKA (reference sequence). CDR3 protein: CSARDFRGPEETQYF. The CDR3 DNA reads as TGCAGTGCTAGAGATTTTCGGGGGCCAGAAGAGACCCAGTACTTC.

A few counts support this clonotype. V and J are TRBV7-8 and TRBJ2-2; 7 bases match TRBD1. Per germline, CDR1 SGHVS and CDR2 FQNEAQ. V was clipped by 5 bases and J by 1 base; unmatched bases: 4. This CDR3 is built from 15 residues. The CDR3 reads CASSTGQRNTGELFF. The CDR3 DNA reads as TGTGCCAGCAGCACGGGACAGAGGAACACCGGGGAGCTGTTTTTT.

This clonotype appeared a few times. The V gene is TRBV6-9, the J gene TRBJ2-1; TRBD2 aligns across 11 bases. This CDR3 is built from 15 residues. V dropped 10 bases and J dropped 7; count of bases not matched to a gene: 12. CDR1 and CDR2 from the germline V gene are MNHGY and SVAAGI. CDR3 bases: TGTGCCAACAACCCGACTAGCGGGGTTAGTAATGAGCAGTTCTTC. The encoded protein is CANNPTSGVSNEQFF.

This chain uses TRBV5-6 with TRBJ2-1; D not resolved. In germline, CDR1 is SGHDT, CDR2 YYEEEE. This CDR3 region has 12 residues. V lost 1 base to trimming and J lost 8 bases, with 7 bases between them. The chain's CDR3 is CASSLTPHEQFF. CDR3 coding DNA: TGTGCCAGCAGCTTGACCCCCCATGAGCAGTTCTTC. Based on the CDR3 plus reference TRBV5-6 and TRBJ2-1, the full variable domain is DAGVTQSPTHLIKTRGQQVTLRCSPKSGHDTVSWYQQALGQGPQFIFQYYEEEERQRGNFPDRFSGHQFPNYSSELNVNALLLGDSALYLCASSLTPHEQFFGPGTRLTVL.

The chain employs TRBV7-9 and TRBJ2-7; D gene uncertain. The CDR3 runs 13 residues. CDR1 is SEHNR and CDR2 is FQNEAQ in the germline V gene (reference sequence). The V and J ends lost 5 bases and 4 bases respectively, with 12 bases between them. The CDR3 reads CASSPQARYEQYF. CDR3 coding DNA: TGTGCCAGCAGCCCCCAAGCTCGGTACGAGCAGTACTTC.

The sample holds a few counts of this clonotype. The chain has TRBV10-3 and TRBJ2-1, with TRBD2 as a possible D gene (6 bases). The germline V gene encodes CDR1 ENHRY and CDR2 SYGVKD. The CDR3 covers 15 residues. The ends were cut back, 3 bases at V and 4 bases at J, with 13 bases in the middle. The CDR3 region is CAISESGTGYNEQFF. In DNA, the CDR3 is TGTGCCATCAGTGAATCCGGGACTGGATACAATGAGCAGTTCTTC.

The chain couples TRBV18 to TRBJ1-2, with 7 bases that match TRBD1. This CDR3 contains 17 residues. The germline CDR1 and CDR2 sequences are KGHSH and LQKENI. V shed 2 bases and J 5 bases; nucleotides not matched to a gene: 14. CDR3 DNA sequence: TGTGCCAGCTCACCATCGGACAGGTCATCGGTGCGTTATGGCTACACCTTC. It yields the protein CASSPSDRSSVRYGYTF.

There are a few counts of this clonotype. The rearrangement uses TRBV7-3 and TRBJ1-1; D is ambiguous. Germline CDR1 and CDR2: SGHTA and FQGTGA. There are 13 residues in the CDR3. The ends were cut back, 1 base at V and 5 bases at J, with 8 bases in the middle. The CDR3 loop reads CASSLNPRTEAFF. CDR3 DNA sequence: TGTGCCAGCAGCTTAAACCCTAGGACTGAAGCTTTCTTT.

This clonotype was picked up a small number of times. The rearrangement links TRBV3-1 to TRBJ2-1; TRBD2 matches 15 bases. The ends lost 1 base at V and 1 base at J; junction bases unmatched: 8. The CDR3 has 20 residues. The germline CDR1 and CDR2 sequences are LGHDT and YNNKEL (reference sequence). The CDR3 protein is CASSQGTSGRASGSYNEQFF. In DNA form, the CDR3 reads TGTGCCAGCAGCCAAGGGACTAGCGGGAGGGCCAGCGGATCCTACAATGAGCAGTTCTTC.

This clonotype was observed a few times. V is TRBV4-3 and J is TRBJ1-1; D is undetermined. The CDR3 is made up of 17 amino acids. Germline V gene lookup returns CDR1 LGHNA and CDR2 YSLEER. With 1 base removed from V and 0 bases from J, the gap between germline ends came to 15 bases. CDR3: CASSQGAGNYMNTEAFF. The CDR3 coding sequence is TGCGCCAGCAGCCAAGGAGCCGGAAATTACATGAACACTGAAGCTTTCTTT.

This clonotype showed up just a few times. The chain has TRBV5-6 and TRBJ2-2; 8 bases map to TRBD2. CDR3 size: 15 residues. Germline values: CDR1 SGHDT, CDR2 YYEEEE. Trimming cost V 9 bases and J 5 bases; bases outside gene matches: 12. The CDR3 bases are TGTGCCACCACTCCAGGGACTAGAAAGACCGGGGAGCTGTTTTTT. As protein: CATTPGTRKTGELFF. Using reference TRBV5-6 and TRBJ2-2 for the parts outside the CDR3, the full variable domain is DAGVTQSPTHLIKTRGQQVTLRCSPKSGHDTVSWYQQALGQGPQFIFQYYEEEERQRGNFPDRFSGHQFPNYSSELNVNALLLGDSALYLCATTPGTRKTGELFFGEGSRLTVL.

This clonotype was observed a few times. The V call is TRBV5-1, the J call TRBJ1-2; TRBD1 might be the D (6 bases). This CDR3 has 12 amino acids. Germline V gene data show CDR1 as SGHRS and CDR2 as YFSETQ. V lost 4 bases to trimming and J lost 6 bases, with 10 bases between them. The CDR3 DNA follows: TGCGCCAGCAGCGTAGGGGGGGATGGCTACACCTTC. Translation gives CASSVGGDGYTF.

The J gene is TRBJ2-3, the V gene TRBV4-2, with 9 bases identical to TRBD2. The V segment lost 4 bases and the J segment 5 bases; nucleotides outside the gene matches: 13. The CDR3 spans 17 residues. Per the germline V gene, CDR1 is LGHNA and CDR2 is YNFKEQ. The CDR3 is CASSPTPEVAGVDTQYF. The DNA for the CDR3 is TGTGCCAGCAGCCCGACACCCGAGGTAGCGGGAGTAGATACGCAGTATTTT.

This clonotype was found a few times. The chain couples TRBV5-4 to TRBJ2-1; the D is unclear. Trimming took 4 bases from V and 8 from J, leaving 16 bases between them. Germline loops: CDR1 SGHNT, CDR2 YYREEE (reference sequence). This CDR3 is 14 amino acids long. CDR3 coding DNA: TGTGCCAGCAGCCTTTCCTTGGTTCCGGATGAGCAGTTCTTC. It translates to CASSLSLVPDEQFF.

This clonotype was found a few times. The chain couples TRBV29-1 to TRBJ1-1, with 8 bases identical to TRBD1. CDR1 and CDR2 from the germline V gene are SQVTM and ANQGSEA. The trim removed 7 bases at V and 3 bases at J, leaving 19 bases unmatched. CDR3 length: 17 amino acids. CDR3 sequence: CSAAWGQESQEDTEAFF. The CDR3 bases are TGCAGCGCCGCGTGGGGACAGGAGAGCCAGGAGGACACTGAAGCTTTCTTT.